This is a list of T cell receptor beta chains from one sample in a study of cytomegalovirus exposure and HLA in healthy donors. The method was immunoSEQ multiplex PCR; TCRdb's version includes in-frame clones alone and lacks a portion of them. Seen here are about 65,000 clones, 62% observed once, and the top ten hold roughly 2.8%. Material for sequencing was PBMCs. All receptors derive from a man aged 25 to 40 in good health and CMV-seronegative. Both conserved end residues are part of each CDR3. Fields, in order: CDR3 protein, J gene, V gene.

CASSLSLETQYF,TRBJ2-5,TRBV5-4
CASSNHRVYGYTF,TRBJ1-2,TRBV2
CASSVWDRGSDTQYF,TRBJ2-3,TRBV9
CASSHSGGVYEQYF,TRBJ2-7,TRBV7-2
CSVEGRTGVLSYEQYF,TRBJ2-7,TRBV29-1
CASTKDLTGAFHF,TRBJ1-6,TRBV6-5
CSAGREVEQFF,TRBJ2-1,TRBV20-1
CASSELRSSGNTIYF,TRBJ1-3,TRBV2
CASSDSGLPNTGELFF,TRBJ2-2,TRBV6-4
CASSESRAGEVSYEQYF,TRBJ2-7,TRBV2
CASSQMTSGGSFYEQYF,TRBJ2-7,TRBV5-4
CASSPGTVKAFF,TRBJ1-1,TRBV6-5
CASSPLITTGARSGNTIYF,TRBJ1-3,TRBV5-1
CASSIQGQLNQPQHF,TRBJ1-5,TRBV6-6
CASSLRGMNTEAFF,TRBJ1-1,TRBV5-1
CASSEALGGAGELFF,TRBJ2-2,TRBV2
CASSLALQGYYGYTF,TRBJ1-2,TRBV7-9
CASSSSRLVGEQFF,TRBJ2-1,TRBV7-7
CASSLDRGPGELFF,TRBJ2-2,TRBV5-8
CASSYRDRSYEQYF,TRBJ2-7,TRBV5-6
CSVEGLGRDEKLFF,TRBJ1-4,TRBV29-1
CASSLGGLATNEQYF,TRBJ2-7,TRBV5-4
CASSLWDRGADLGTEAFF,TRBJ1-1,TRBV14
CASSTGTGEDGEQFF,TRBJ2-1,TRBV9
CASSPRTSGGDQETQYF,TRBJ2-5,TRBV5-1
CAWSGPGTGDEKLFF,TRBJ1-4,TRBV30
CASSSGQGKLYGYTF,TRBJ1-2,TRBV7-9
CASSFSGTYEQYF,TRBJ2-7,TRBV7-9